These T cell receptor beta chains were read from a single sample in a study of blood T cell repertoires in COVID-19. Data came from immunoSEQ multiplex PCR; TCRdb stores just in-frame clones and leaves some out. This table holds 250,000 or so clones, 82% found once. Material: peripheral blood. The source is a woman older than 75 with acute or convalescent COVID-19. Both conserved end residues are part of each CDR3. Fields, in order: CDR3 DNA, CDR3 protein, J gene, V gene, D gene, clone size. D genes are given only for firm matches. The size of a clone is reported for some rows only, either as once, few or many, or as a class for expanded clones.

TGTGCCAGCAGCCCCCGACTAGCGGGGCAGTTCTTC	CASSPRLAGQFF	TRBJ2-1	TRBV7-9	TRBD2	-
TGTGCCAGCAGTGAACTTAAGACAGGGAACTATGGCTACACCTTC	CASSELKTGNYGYTF	TRBJ1-2	TRBV28	TRBD1	-
TGCGCCAGCAGCCCCGGGACAGAATCGAGTGAGCAGTTCTTC	CASSPGTESSEQFF	TRBJ2-1	TRBV5-1	TRBD1	-
TGTGCCAGCAGCTCAACAGTGTACCCCTTTATGAACACTGAAGCTTTCTTT	CASSSTVYPFMNTEAFF	TRBJ1-1	TRBV5-5	-	-
TGTGCCAGTAGCCCCGGGACTAGTGGTTACGAGCAGTACTTC	CASSPGTSGYEQYF	TRBJ2-7	TRBV19	TRBD2	-
TGTGCCAGCGGACTAGCGGGAGGGACCGTCTCCTACGAGCAGTACTTC	CASGLAGGTVSYEQYF	TRBJ2-7	TRBV7-2	TRBD2	-
TGTGCCAGCAGCGTTCCGGGACTAGCGGTCGTCAGCACAGATACGCAGTATTTT	CASSVPGLAVVSTDTQYF	TRBJ2-3	TRBV5-4	TRBD2	-
TGTGCCAGCAGCTTAGTTCCTAATGAGCAGTTCTTC	CASSLVPNEQFF	TRBJ2-1	TRBV11-3	-	-
TGTGCCAGCAGCCGGGGACTAGCGCCTTACAATGAGCAGTTCTTC	CASSRGLAPYNEQFF	TRBJ2-1	TRBV7-2	TRBD2	-
TGTGCCAGTAGTCTGGACAGTGGACTAGCGGGAGTCAAAAACATTCAGTACTTC	CASSLDSGLAGVKNIQYF	TRBJ2-4	TRBV19	TRBD2	-
TGTGCCAGCAGCGGGGGACAGGGGCGCAATCAGCCCCAGCATTTT	CASSGGQGRNQPQHF	TRBJ1-5	TRBV5-6	TRBD1	-
TGTGCCAGCAGCTTCGACAGGGGGCAAAACAATGAGCAGTTCTTC	CASSFDRGQNNEQFF	TRBJ2-1	TRBV7-2	TRBD1	-
TGTGCCAGCAGTGAAGGTGCAGGGCCCTATGGCTACACCTTC	CASSEGAGPYGYTF	TRBJ1-2	TRBV6-1	-	-
TGTGCCAGCAGCTTGGGGCAGACTGAAGCTTTCTTT	CASSLGQTEAFF	TRBJ1-1	TRBV5-4	-	-
TGTGCCAGCAGCTCTAAGAGAACTGAAGCTTTCTTT	CASSSKRTEAFF	TRBJ1-1	TRBV5-8	-	-
TGTGCCAGCAGCCAAGAGATTAGCAATACCTACGAGCAGTACTTC	CASSQEISNTYEQYF	TRBJ2-7	TRBV3-1/TRBV3-2	-	-
TGTGCCAGCAGCTTTGGACTAGCGGGACCATACGAGCAGTACTTC	CASSFGLAGPYEQYF	TRBJ2-7	TRBV7-3	TRBD2	few
TGCGCCAGCAGCTTGGCCGGGTGGGAAAAACTGTTTTTT	CASSLAGWEKLFF	TRBJ1-4	TRBV5-1	-	-
TGCAGCGTTGACAGGGGGCTAGGTGAAGCTTTCTTT	CSVDRGLGEAFF	TRBJ1-1	TRBV29-1	TRBD1	once
TGTGCCTCACCCAGGGGAAACACCGGGGAGCTGTTTTTT	CASPRGNTGELFF	TRBJ2-2	TRBV30	-	-
TGCGCCAGCAGCAAGGGACAGGGGGCGAGAAACACTGAAGCTTTCTTT	CASSKGQGARNTEAFF	TRBJ1-1	TRBV4-1	TRBD1	-
TGTGCCAGCAGCCTAGAATTAGCGGGGGGTTCCGATACGCAGTATTTT	CASSLELAGGSDTQYF	TRBJ2-3	TRBV4-2	TRBD2	-
TGTGCCAGTAGTATTCACCGCGGACAGGGGGCCGGTGGCTACACCTTC	CASSIHRGQGAGGYTF	TRBJ1-2	TRBV19	TRBD1	-
TGTGCCAGTAGTATCCGGACACAAGGAGAGACCCAGTACTTC	CASSIRTQGETQYF	TRBJ2-5	TRBV19	-	once
TGTGCCAGCAGCCCGCGGGGGGGTAGCACAGATACGCAGTATTTT	CASSPRGGSTDTQYF	TRBJ2-3	TRBV7-9	TRBD2	-
TGTGCCAGCAGTTACATCGGACAGGACAATGAGCAGTTCTTC	CASSYIGQDNEQFF	TRBJ2-1	TRBV6-5	TRBD1	-
TGTGCCATCAGTGAGTCTATGGACAGTAACACCGGGGAGCTGTTTTTT	CAISESMDSNTGELFF	TRBJ2-2	TRBV10-3	-	-
TGTGCCAGTAGTGTGAACAGGGGGTCCTCTGGCTACACCTTC	CASSVNRGSSGYTF	TRBJ1-2	TRBV19	TRBD1	-
TGCGCCAGCAGCTTGTCACCCGGGGAGTTTGAAGCTTTCTTT	CASSLSPGEFEAFF	TRBJ1-1	TRBV5-1	-	-
TGTGCCAGCAGCTTAGTCACTAGCGGGAGCGATGAGCAGTTCTTC	CASSLVTSGSDEQFF	TRBJ2-1	TRBV11-2	TRBD2	-
TGTGCCACCAGTGATTCGGGGGAAGGAGGTACGCAGTATTTT	CATSDSGEGGTQYF	TRBJ2-3	TRBV24-1	-	-
TGTGCCATCAGTGACGGGGTGGTGCAGTACTTC	CAISDGVVQYF	TRBJ2-7	TRBV10-3	-	-
TGTGCCAGCAGCATGGACAGGGCGGAATTAGTTGCTTTCTTT	CASSMDRAELVAFF	TRBJ1-1	TRBV11-2	TRBD1	few
TGTGCCAGTAGTATAGATCAGGGTAGCGGGGGACAAGATACGCAGTATTTT	CASSIDQGSGGQDTQYF	TRBJ2-3	TRBV19	TRBD2	-
TGTGCCAGCAGCCCGTATCAGAATCAAGAGACCCAGTACTTC	CASSPYQNQETQYF	TRBJ2-5	TRBV7-9	-	-
TGTGCCAGCAGCTTGTGGGCTAGCGGGGGGGCCGGGAATACGCAGTATTTT	CASSLWASGGAGNTQYF	TRBJ2-3	TRBV5-4	TRBD2	-
TGCGCCAGCAGGCTAGAGTTAGTCTCCTACAATGAGCAGTTCTTC	CASRLELVSYNEQFF	TRBJ2-1	TRBV4-3	-	-
TGTGCCAGCAGTTACACCGGACTAGGAGATACGCAGTATTTT	CASSYTGLGDTQYF	TRBJ2-3	TRBV6-2/TRBV6-3	TRBD2	-
TGTGCCAGCATCCCGGACAGGGGTGGCTACACCTTC	CASIPDRGGYTF	TRBJ1-2	TRBV2	TRBD1	-
TGTGCCAGCAGCTTAACTTCACCAGGGGAAGCTTTCTTT	CASSLTSPGEAFF	TRBJ1-1	TRBV7-9	-	-
TGCAGTGCTAGTGCAAGGACAGGGAGAAAAGGGAGTTCACCCCTCCACTTT	CSASARTGRKGSSPLHF	TRBJ1-6	TRBV20-1	TRBD1	-
TGTGCCAGCAGCTTGGAAGAGCGGGGGCCCTACAATGAGCAGTTCTTC	CASSLEERGPYNEQFF	TRBJ2-1	TRBV5-6	TRBD2	few
TGTGCCAGCACCCCCGGGACTAGCGGTAAATTCTTTACCTACGAGCAGTACTTC	CASTPGTSGKFFTYEQYF	TRBJ2-7	TRBV7-6	TRBD2	-
TGTGCCAGTAGACGCAGGGGAGCTAATGAAAAACTGTTTTTT	CASRRRGANEKLFF	TRBJ1-4	TRBV19	-	-
TGTGCCAGCAGCTCCGGGACAGGGGGCGCCGCCGCTAATGAAAAACTGTTTTTT	CASSSGTGGAAANEKLFF	TRBJ1-4	TRBV5-8	TRBD1	-
TGTGCCAGCAGCTTAACTAGCGGGGGGTTTAATGAGCAGTTCTTC	CASSLTSGGFNEQFF	TRBJ2-1	TRBV7-3	TRBD2	-
TGCGCCAGCAGCTCCAGGGGCGGGAACACTGAAGCTTTCTTT	CASSSRGGNTEAFF	TRBJ1-1	TRBV5-1	-	-
TGTGCCAGCAGCTTAGCGGCTAGCAACACCGGGGAGCTGTTTTTT	CASSLAASNTGELFF	TRBJ2-2	TRBV7-2	-	-
TGTGCCAGCAGTCAGGGGGCCGGCGATCAGCCCCAGCATTTT	CASSQGAGDQPQHF	TRBJ1-5	TRBV27	TRBD1	few
TGTGCCAGCACGCTACAATGGGTGGGCCCCCTCCACTTT	CASTLQWVGPLHF	TRBJ1-6	TRBV6-5	-	-
TGTGCCAGCAGCCCAAATAGGGGGGGGGACCAAGAGACCCAGTACTTC	CASSPNRGGDQETQYF	TRBJ2-5	TRBV4-2	-	-
TGCGCCAGCAGCAGCGGGACAGGGGGAAGCACAGATACGCAGTATTTT	CASSSGTGGSTDTQYF	TRBJ2-3	TRBV5-1	TRBD1	-
TGTGCCAGCTCACCAGGATATGGCCTAGAGGCTGAAGCTTTCTTT	CASSPGYGLEAEAFF	TRBJ1-1	TRBV18	-	few
TGTGCCAGCAGCTTGGACTCGGAGAATGAGCAGTTCTTC	CASSLDSENEQFF	TRBJ2-1	TRBV5-4	-	-
TGTGCCAGCAGCGAGCGGCCTACAGGGGGGTCCTCTGGAAACACCATATATTTT	CASSERPTGGSSGNTIYF	TRBJ1-3	TRBV9	TRBD1	once
TGTGCCAGCACTAAGGGACAGTTTGGGACCGGGGAGCTATTTTTT	CASTKGQFGTGELFF	TRBJ2-2	TRBV6-5	TRBD1	-
TGCGCCAGCAGCTTGGTTTTGGCCGCCGAAGCTTTCTTT	CASSLVLAAEAFF	TRBJ1-1	TRBV5-1	-	-
TGTGCCAGCAGTGAAATAGGGATGACAGGGGTAGGGGCTAATGAAAAACTGTTTTTT	CASSEIGMTGVGANEKLFF	TRBJ1-4	TRBV6-1	TRBD1	-
TGTGCCAGCTCACCACCGGGCCATCGGGGCACTGAAGCTTTCTTT	CASSPPGHRGTEAFF	TRBJ1-1	TRBV18	-	few
TGTGCCAGCAGTTTATGGGCAGTTCCGAGCTCCTATAATTCACCCCTCCACTTT	CASSLWAVPSSYNSPLHF	TRBJ1-6	TRBV27	-	-